A single sample gave rise to the 20 T cell receptor beta chains below, sequenced in a study of OX40 agonist ivuxolimab in advanced cancers. Sequenced by immunoSEQ multiplex PCR; TCRdb stores in-frame clones only, minus some. Of around 62,000 clones detected, roughly 82% appear once; the ten largest clones hold 1.5% to 2%. Here the sequenced sample was CD4+ or CD8+ T cells sorted from blood, taken in a trial of the OX40 agonist ivuxolimab. The origin of the receptors is an adult with an advanced solid tumor such as melanoma, head and neck, liver or kidney cancer.

The chain is built from TRBV6-1 and TRBJ2-1; D gene uncertain. The CDR3 has 14 residues. Germline CDR1 reads MNHNS; CDR2 reads SASEGT. With 4 bases removed from V and 3 bases from J, the gap between germline ends came to 10 bases. The CDR3 region is CASSASWVYNEQFF. CDR3 coding DNA: TGTGCCAGCAGTGCGTCGTGGGTCTACAATGAGCAGTTCTTC.

This sequence joins TRBV4-1 and TRBJ2-5; TRBD2 aligns across 14 bases. J gave up 7 bases and V 4 bases, and 14 bases lay outside the gene matches. The CDR3 covers 18 residues. The germline gives CDR1 MGHRA, CDR2 YSYEKL. The CDR3 spells CASSPGLAGGPEWRTQYF. Here the CDR3 DNA reads TGCGCCAGCAGCCCTGGACTAGCGGGAGGCCCAGAATGGAGGACCCAGTACTTC.

The rearrangement uses TRBV9 and TRBJ2-7; 8 bases align to TRBD2. V trimming: 0 bases; J trimming: 5 bases; junction bases outside the gene matches: 4. This CDR3 spans 14 amino acids. Germline V gene sequence: CDR1 SGDLS, CDR2 YYNGEE. CDR3 DNA sequence: TGTGCCAGCAGCGTAGAACTAGCGGCCCACGAGCAGTACTTC. Translated: CASSVELAAHEQYF.

This chain links TRBV7-2 with TRBJ2-1; D is perhaps TRBD2 (5 bases). CDR3 length equals 15 residues. V was shortened by 1 base and J by 8 bases, with 15 bases between the two germline ends. The germline gives CDR1 SGHTA, CDR2 FQGNSA. Written as DNA, the CDR3 is TGTGCCAGCAGCTTAGTCCCGGGATTCGGGGATGAGCAGTTCTTC. It encodes CASSLVPGFGDEQFF.

The V call is TRBV30, the J call TRBJ2-1, with D maybe TRBD2 (5 bases). This CDR3 region has 17 residues. Trimming removed 0 bases from V and 0 bases from J, with 15 bases in between. Germline values: CDR1 GTSNPN, CDR2 SVGIG (reference sequence). CDR3 protein: CAWSVGRRRSSYNEQFF. In DNA form, the CDR3 reads TGTGCCTGGAGTGTAGGTAGGCGGAGGAGCTCCTACAATGAGCAGTTCTTC.

The V and J genes are TRBV28 and TRBJ1-2, with D uncertain. The CDR3 loop spans 18 amino acids. CDR1 MDHEN and CDR2 SYDVKM come from the germline V gene. The V end was cut by 3 bases, the J end by 4 bases, with 24 bases between. The CDR3 region is CASSFINVWEKTIYGYTF. The CDR3 DNA reads as TGTGCCAGCAGTTTTATAAATGTGTGGGAGAAAACCATCTATGGCTACACCTTC.

The V call is TRBV15, the J call TRBJ1-2; D gene uncertain. V lost 0 bases to trimming and J lost 7 bases, with 6 bases between them. This CDR3 is 12 amino acids long. Germline CDR1 and CDR2: LNHNV and YYDKDF (reference sequence). CDR3 region: CATSREVGGYTF. The CDR3 nucleotides read TGTGCCACCAGCAGAGAAGTAGGTGGCTACACCTTC. Full variable domain (rest looked up from reference TRBV15 and TRBJ1-2): DAMVIQNPRYQVTQFGKPVTLSCSQTLNHNVMYWYQQKSSQAPKLLFHYYDKDFNNEADTPDNFQSRRPNTSFCFLDIRSPGLGDTAMYLCATSREVGGYTFGSGTRLTVV.

Points on this clone: Other nucleotide sequences in the sample specify the same CDR3. The genes are TRBV7-2 and TRBJ2-7; D is uncertain. V shed 5 bases and J shed 3 bases, with 8 bases lying between them. The CDR3 has 12 amino acids. Germline CDR1 SGHTA, CDR2 FQGNSA. CDR3 residues: CASSPFSYEQYF. The CDR3, as DNA: TGTGCCAGCAGCCCCTTCAGCTACGAGCAGTACTTC.

The genes are TRBV5-1 and TRBJ2-5; TRBD1 is a possible D gene (6 bases). V was clipped by 5 bases and J by 5 bases, with 13 bases between them. CDR3 length: 13 amino acids. Germline V CDR1 and CDR2: SGHRS, YFSETQ. CDR3 coding DNA: TGCGCCAGCAGACCCGTCCAGGGGGAGACCCAGTACTTC. Translation: CASRPVQGETQYF. The entire variable domain, with the rest obtained from reference TRBV5-1 and TRBJ2-5, is as follows: KAGVTQTPRYLIKTRGQQVTLSCSPISGHRSVSWYQQTPGQGLQFLFEYFSETQRNKGNFPGRFSGRQFSNSRSEMNVSTLELGDSALYLCASRPVQGETQYFGPGTRLLVL.

This chain links TRBV11-3 with TRBJ2-5; 9 bases align to TRBD1. V trimming: 5 bases; J trimming: 5 bases; junction bases outside the gene matches: 12. This CDR3 is built from 16 residues. In germline, CDR1 is SGHNT, CDR2 YENEEA. CDR3 bases: TGTGCCAGCAGCCAAACGTCCGGACAGGGGTCGGAGACCCAGTACTTC. Translated: CASSQTSGQGSETQYF.

By share, this clone ranks as medium-sized. The chain employs TRBV6-4 and TRBJ2-7; D gene unclear. Deletions cut 2 bases from V and 0 bases from J, with 8 bases between. The CDR3 totals 14 residues. The germline V gene has CDR1 MRHNA and CDR2 SNTAGT. The CDR3 protein is CASSDRSYSYEQYF. DNA for the CDR3: TGTGCCAGCAGTGACAGATCGTACTCCTACGAGCAGTACTTC.

The rearrangement joins TRBV5-5 to TRBJ2-7; 10 bases fit TRBD1. Germline assignment: CDR1 SGHKS and CDR2 YYEKEE (reference sequence). This CDR3 is built from 14 residues. The ends lost 5 bases at V and 2 bases at J; junction bases unmatched: 4. The DNA of the CDR3 is TGTGCCAGCAGTGCGGGGACAGGGGCCTACGAGCAGTACTTC. It translates to CASSAGTGAYEQYF. The whole variable domain, remainder taken from reference TRBV5-5 and TRBJ2-7, is DAGVTQSPTHLIKTRGQQVTLRCSPISGHKSVSWYQQVLGQGPQFIFQYYEKEERGRGNFPDRFSARQFPNYSSELNVNALLLGDSALYLCASSAGTGAYEQYFGPGTRLTVT.

The gene calls are TRBV28 and TRBJ1-5; D unresolved. V lost 7 bases and J lost 1, with 14 bases in between. The CDR3 extends over 15 amino acids. Per germline, CDR1 MDHEN and CDR2 SYDVKM. CDR3: CASTPHGGSNQPQHF. The CDR3 coding sequence is TGTGCCAGCACCCCCCACGGTGGAAGCAATCAGCCCCAGCATTTT.

The chain joins TRBV9 to TRBJ2-1; D may be TRBD2 (5 bases). The V end lost 0 bases, the J end lost 4 bases, and 17 bases lay between the germline ends. This CDR3 region has 17 residues. CDR1 is SGDLS and CDR2 is YYNGEE in the germline V gene. The CDR3: CASSVVGSGGQYNEQFF. As DNA, the CDR3 is TGTGCCAGCAGCGTAGTTGGTTCGGGCGGGCAGTACAATGAGCAGTTCTTC.

The chain recombines TRBV28 with TRBJ2-3; 7 bases agree with TRBD2. The CDR3 contains 15 residues. The germline V gene has CDR1 MDHEN and CDR2 SYDVKM. The trim removed 6 bases at V and 2 bases at J, leaving 8 bases unmatched. This CDR3 reads CASSPAGTITDTQYF. The CDR3 DNA reads TGTGCCAGCAGCCCAGCGGGAACTATCACAGATACGCAGTATTTT. The full variable domain, in which reference TRBV28 and TRBJ2-3 provide the parts outside the CDR3, is DVKVTQSSRYLVKRTGEKVFLECVQDMDHENMFWYRQDPGLGLRLIYFSYDVKMKEKGDIPEGYSVSREKKERFSLILESASTNQTSMYLCASSPAGTITDTQYFGPGTRLTVL.

Only a few counts were recorded for this clone. The chain combines TRBV28 with TRBJ2-7, with D unclear. V was cut by 1 base and J by 5 bases, with 15 bases left in between. Germline CDR1 and CDR2: MDHEN and SYDVKM. The CDR3 contains 15 residues. CDR3 region: CASSLSPIRSHEQYF. Written as DNA, the CDR3 is TGTGCCAGCAGTTTATCCCCCATCAGAAGCCACGAGCAGTACTTC.

The V call is TRBV11-2, the J call TRBJ2-1, with D perhaps TRBD2 (6 bases). The ends were cut back, 2 bases at V and 4 bases at J, with 12 bases in the middle. Germline V lookup: CDR1 SGHAT, CDR2 FQNNGV. The length of the CDR3 is 15 residues. DNA of the CDR3: TGTGCCAGCAGCTTATCAAGCGGGCGATACAATGAGCAGTTCTTC. It encodes CASSLSSGRYNEQFF.

The V and J genes are TRBV18 and TRBJ1-2, with D unresolved. Between the trimmed V and J ends, which lost 2 bases and 1 base, there was a span of 8 bases. The CDR3 runs 14 residues. The germline V gene has CDR1 KGHSH and CDR2 LQKENI. The CDR3, as DNA: TGTGCCAGCTCACCAAAGGAGAGTAACTATGGCTACACCTTC. It yields the protein CASSPKESNYGYTF.

The genes are TRBV6-1 and TRBJ1-2; D is possibly TRBD1 (6 bases). Trimming took 5 bases from V and 2 from J, leaving 9 bases between them. This CDR3 region has 13 residues. CDR1 and CDR2 from the germline V gene are MNHNS and SASEGT. DNA for the CDR3: TGTGCCAGCAGTCTACAGGGAAACTATGGCTACACCTTC. Translation: CASSLQGNYGYTF.

V and J are TRBV4-3 and TRBJ2-1, with 8 bases fitting TRBD2. CDR1 is LGHNA and CDR2 is YSLEER in the germline V gene. J was trimmed by 3 bases and V by 4 bases; bases with no gene match: 8. The CDR3 extends over 16 amino acids. CDR3 bases: TGCGCCAGCAGCCCACGACTAGCGCCTTACTACAATGAGCAGTTCTTC. Its translation: CASSPRLAPYYNEQFF.